The next 32 T cell receptor beta chains were all read from a single sample in a study of blood T cell repertoires in COVID-19. Clones were read by immunoSEQ multiplex PCR, and TCRdb kept only the in-frame ones, dropping some. The sample holds fewer than 200,000 clones; around nine tenths are singletons and the top ten take around 0.88%. The specimen was peripheral blood. Receptor source: a woman aged 18-29 years who had recovered from COVID-19.

The chain has TRBV7-8 and TRBJ1-1; D ambiguous. The germline CDR1 and CDR2 sequences are SGHVS and FQNEAQ. CDR3 size: 13 residues. V was shortened by 6 bases and J by 3 bases, with 11 bases between the two germline ends. The CDR3, as DNA: TGTGCCAGCAGTCCCAACCGGGACACTGAAGCTTTCTTT. Residues: CASSPNRDTEAFF.

The chain is built from TRBV4-1 and TRBJ2-7; D possibly corresponds to TRBD1 (5 bases). Germline assignment: CDR1 MGHRA and CDR2 YSYEKL. The CDR3 spans 16 residues. V gave up 0 bases and J gave up 3 bases, with 15 bases separating them. The DNA of the CDR3 is TGCGCCAGCAGCCAAGATGGGGCCGCTCCCGGCTACGAGCAGTACTTC. Residues: CASSQDGAAPGYEQYF.

The rearrangement uses TRBV7-3 and TRBJ2-5; 8 nucleotides line up with TRBD2. With 2 bases clipped from V and 5 bases from J, the junction kept 7 bases outside the gene matches. Germline V CDR1 and CDR2: SGHTA, FQGTGA. CDR3 length equals 15 residues. This CDR3 is CASSLYGGVDETQYF. CDR3 in DNA: TGTGCCAGCAGCTTATACGGGGGGGTAGATGAGACCCAGTACTTC.

For the CDR3, the DNA is TGCAGTGCTGGGGACACCCACGAGCAGTACGTC. This encodes CSAGDTHEQYV. The chain has TRBV20-1 and TRBJ2-7; possibly TRBD1 for D (6 bases). Germline lookup yields CDR1 DFQATT and CDR2 SNEGSKA (reference sequence). Trimming stripped 5 bases from V and 5 bases from J, with 10 bases between. The CDR3 sequence is 11 residues long.

The V call is TRBV10-3, the J call TRBJ1-2; TRBD1 aligns across 9 bases. The germline gives CDR1 ENHRY, CDR2 SYGVKD. The length of the CDR3 is 14 residues. V gave up 2 bases and J gave up 2 bases; unmatched junction bases: 0. The CDR3 is CAISEGQGNYGYTF. The CDR3 DNA reads as TGTGCCATCAGTGAGGGACAGGGGAACTATGGCTACACCTTC.

The chain recombines TRBV5-6 with TRBJ2-7; 7 nucleotides align to TRBD1. Germline CDR1 is SGHDT and CDR2 is YYEEEE. The junction had 1 base not matched to a gene; V was cut back by 4 bases and J by 3 bases. The CDR3 sequence is 12 residues long. The CDR3 here is CASSAGGYEQYF. CDR3 bases: TGTGCCAGCAGCGCAGGGGGCTACGAGCAGTACTTC.

The chain carries TRBV4-2 and TRBJ2-7; 10 bases are a match to TRBD1. The CDR3 sequence is 13 residues long. Unmatched junction bases numbered 6, after V lost 6 bases and J lost 7 bases. Germline CDR1 reads LGHNA; CDR2 reads YNFKEQ. This chain's CDR3 is CASSPDRGREQYV. The DNA of the CDR3 is TGTGCCAGCAGTCCCGACAGGGGGCGTGAGCAGTACGTC.

This clone was counted between two and nine times. This chain joins TRBV28 and TRBJ1-5; unclear D gene. V lost 10 bases and J lost 2, with 15 bases in between. CDR3 length equals 14 residues. Germline V gene lookup returns CDR1 MDHEN and CDR2 SYDVKM. The CDR3 sequence is CATLLGGRNQPQHF. The CDR3 DNA sequence: TGTGCCACCTTATTGGGAGGGCGCAATCAGCCCCAGCATTTT.

This clone was picked up a small number of times. The chain is built from TRBV7-2 and TRBJ2-7, with D unresolved. Germline V gene data show CDR1 as SGHTA and CDR2 as FQGNSA. V was pared by 5 bases and J by 0 bases, with 14 bases between. This CDR3 comprises 15 residues. The CDR3 nucleotides read TGTGCCAGCAGCCAAGAGTTCCGGAGCTCCTACGAGCAGTACTTC. Protein: CASSQEFRSSYEQYF.

The genes are TRBV10-3 and TRBJ1-4, with D unresolved. The CDR3 spans 14 residues. V was cut by 10 bases and J by 0 bases, with 12 bases left in between. Per the germline V gene, CDR1 is ENHRY and CDR2 is SYGVKD. The CDR3 here is CATRSVATNEKLFF. CDR3 DNA sequence: TGTGCCACCCGTTCGGTTGCAACTAATGAAAAACTGTTTTTT.

The genes are TRBV7-2 and TRBJ2-3; TRBD2 aligns across 15 bases. Germline trimming cut 4 bases from V and 5 bases from J; bases unmatched to any gene: 4. Germline V gives CDR1 SGHTA, CDR2 FQGNSA. The length of the CDR3 is 16 residues. The CDR3 region is CASSSRTSGGEDTQYF. CDR3 DNA: TGTGCCAGCAGCTCAAGGACTAGCGGGGGGGAAGATACGCAGTATTTT.

The V and J genes are TRBV7-2 and TRBJ2-7; D is perhaps TRBD2 (5 bases). Trimming left V 1 base short and J 5 bases short, with 15 bases between. Germline V lookup: CDR1 SGHTA, CDR2 FQGNSA. This CDR3 region has 15 residues. CDR3 amino acids: CASSLVGSVEDEQYF. Written as DNA, the CDR3 is TGTGCCAGCAGCTTAGTGGGTTCAGTGGAGGACGAGCAGTACTTC. The full variable domain, in which reference TRBV7-2 and TRBJ2-7 provide the parts outside the CDR3, is GAGVSQSPSNKVTEKGKDVELRCDPISGHTALYWYRQSLGQGLEFLIYFQGNSAPDKSGLPSDRFSAERTGGSVSTLTIQRTQQEDSAVYLCASSLVGSVEDEQYFGPGTRLTVT.

This chain links TRBV9 with TRBJ1-5; D is unclear. Trimming shortened V by 4 bases and J by 3 bases, and 14 bases separated the two germline ends. The germline gives CDR1 SGDLS, CDR2 YYNGEE. CDR3 size: 15 residues. CDR3 amino acids: CASSPLTDINQPQHF. CDR3 DNA sequence: TGTGCCAGCAGCCCCTTAACAGATATCAATCAGCCCCAGCATTTT. Complete variable domain (other parts from reference TRBV9 and TRBJ1-5): DSGVTQTPKHLITATGQRVTLRCSPRSGDLSVYWYQQSLDQGLQFLIQYYNGEERAKGNILERFSAQQFPDLHSELNLSSLELGDSALYFCASSPLTDINQPQHFGDGTRLSIL.

This clone showed up just a few times. The chain is built from TRBV9 and TRBJ2-5, with 7 nucleotides matching TRBD2. Unmatched junction bases numbered 10, after V lost 4 bases and J lost 1 base. The CDR3 runs 16 residues. Per germline, CDR1 SGDLS and CDR2 YYNGEE. DNA of the CDR3: TGTGCCAGCAGCCTCCTCAGCGGGGCCTTCCAAGAGACCCAGTACTTC. Its translation: CASSLLSGAFQETQYF.

CDR3 in DNA: TGTGCCAGTAGTATTCTCGCAGGGCAGAACTACAATGAGCAGTTCTTC. Its protein is CASSILAGQNYNEQFF. This chain uses TRBV19 with TRBJ2-1; possibly TRBD1 for D (5 bases). Deletions cut 3 bases from V and 3 bases from J, with 15 bases between. There are 16 residues in the CDR3. The germline V gene encodes CDR1 LNHDA and CDR2 SQIVND (reference sequence).

V is TRBV6-6 and J is TRBJ2-7; TRBD1 agrees at 8 bases. Germline CDR1 and CDR2: MNHNY and SVGAGI (reference sequence). Unmatched junction bases numbered 4, after V lost 6 bases and J lost 6 bases. The CDR3 length is 12 residues. The CDR3 sequence: CASRTGDLEQYF. The CDR3 DNA sequence: TGTGCCAGCAGGACAGGGGATCTCGAGCAGTACTTC.

Only a few counts were recorded for this clone. J is TRBJ2-2 and V is TRBV27, with 12 bases fitting TRBD2. Trimming took 4 bases from V and 7 from J; bases not matched to a gene: 10. CDR1 and CDR2 from the germline V gene are MNHEY and SMNVEV (reference sequence). There are 17 residues in the CDR3. CDR3 in amino acids: CASSSQRLAGEHGELFF. The CDR3 DNA is TGTGCCAGCAGTTCCCAAAGACTAGCGGGAGAACACGGGGAGCTGTTTTTT.

Only one count was recorded for this clone. This chain joins TRBV6-4 and TRBJ1-2, with 7 bases aligning to TRBD1. The CDR3 length is 13 residues. With V trimmed by 0 bases and J by 8 bases, 3 bases remained unmatched. Germline CDR1 MRHNA, CDR2 SNTAGT. The CDR3 here is CASSDSTGNGYTF. CDR3 coding DNA: TGTGCCAGCAGTGACTCGACAGGGAACGGCTACACCTTC.

The rearrangement uses TRBV6-6 and TRBJ2-7; D is undetermined. CDR1 is MNHNY and CDR2 is SVGAGI in the germline V gene (reference sequence). With 0 bases removed from V and 5 bases from J, the gap between germline ends came to 5 bases. The CDR3 sequence is 12 residues long. The CDR3 region has the DNA TGTGCCAGCAGTTACTCGTCCGACGAGCAGTACTTC. Residues: CASSYSSDEQYF.

V is TRBV27 and J is TRBJ2-7; D remains unclear. Germline assignment: CDR1 MNHEY and CDR2 SMNVEV (reference sequence). The CDR3 runs to 14 residues. V shed 0 bases and J shed 3 bases, with 9 bases lying between them. Written as DNA, the CDR3 is TGTGCCAGCAGTTTATCGGCAGATTTCTACGAGCAGTACTTC. Amino acid sequence: CASSLSADFYEQYF.

This clone was seen only once. Its ends do not fully match the called genes, so a read error is possible. V usage is TRBV7-7 and J usage is TRBJ2-1, with D maybe TRBD2 (5 bases). This CDR3 region has 15 residues. From germline, CDR1 is SSHAT and CDR2 FNYEAQ (reference sequence). CDR3 sequence: CASSLSPNGDNEQFF. The CDR3 bases are TGTGCTAGCAGCTTAAGTCCCAACGGGGACAATGAGCAGTTCTTC.

The chain's CDR3 is CASSPDRVDYGYTF. The CDR3 nucleotides are TGTGCCAGCTCACCAGACAGGGTTGACTATGGCTACACCTTC. V and J are TRBV18 and TRBJ1-2; 7 bases fit TRBD1. This CDR3 spans 14 amino acids. V shed 2 bases and J 3 bases; nucleotides not matched to a gene: 3. From germline, CDR1 is KGHSH and CDR2 LQKENI.

This clone was counted between two and nine times. This chain uses TRBV4-1 with TRBJ2-7, with 12 bases matching TRBD2. The CDR3 is 17 residues long. V trimming: 2 bases; J trimming: 2 bases; junction bases outside the gene matches: 7. Per the germline V gene, CDR1 is MGHRA and CDR2 is YSYEKL. The CDR3 DNA follows: TGCGCCAGCAGCCAACAAGATCTAGCGGGGGGGGCCTACGAGCAGTACTTC. Amino acid sequence: CASSQQDLAGGAYEQYF.

The chain has TRBV11-2 and TRBJ2-5; 7 bases agree with TRBD2. The length of the CDR3 is 15 residues. The germline V gene has CDR1 SGHAT and CDR2 FQNNGV. Trimming took 3 bases from V and 2 from J; bases not matched to a gene: 6. DNA of the CDR3: TGTGCCAGCAGCTTCCAGCCCGGGGGGCAAGAGACCCAGTACTTC. Its translation is CASSFQPGGQETQYF.

The genes are TRBV18 and TRBJ1-1; D is undetermined. The CDR3 runs to 14 residues. The germline gives CDR1 KGHSH, CDR2 LQKENI. The germline V and J ends were trimmed by 5 bases and 6 bases, with 16 bases remaining between them. CDR3 in DNA: TGTGCCAGCTCAGCTGGTCCAGAGGGTGCTGAAGCTTTCTTT. Translation: CASSAGPEGAEAFF.

The chain is built from TRBV7-2 and TRBJ1-1, with D unclear. The V end lost 5 bases, the J end lost 0 bases, and 10 bases lay between the germline ends. This CDR3 region has 14 residues. Germline CDR1 is SGHTA and CDR2 is FQGNSA. For the CDR3, the DNA is TGTGCCAGCAGCCCTAGAGTGTTGAACACTGAAGCTTTCTTT. It is translated as CASSPRVLNTEAFF.

This clone was observed once. The chain couples TRBV7-7 to TRBJ2-5; 10 bases are a match to TRBD1. The CDR3 contains 15 residues. Trimming removed 3 bases from V and 5 bases from J; junction bases left unmatched: 6. CDR1 and CDR2 (germline): SSHAT, FNYEAQ (reference sequence). The CDR3 loop reads CASSFGTGDLETQYF. CDR3 in DNA: TGTGCCAGCAGCTTCGGGACAGGGGACTTGGAGACCCAGTACTTC.

The rearrangement joins TRBV28 to TRBJ2-2; the match to TRBD1 covers 8 bases. Germline CDR1 and CDR2: MDHEN and SYDVKM. Unmatched junction bases numbered 5, after V lost 2 bases and J lost 6 bases. CDR3 length equals 15 residues. Here the CDR3 reads CASSLARGRSGELFF. The CDR3, as DNA: TGTGCCAGCAGTTTAGCCAGGGGGCGCTCCGGGGAGCTGTTTTTT.

This clone has only one observation. V and J are TRBV6-5 and TRBJ1-1, with TRBD1 identical over 7 bases. The CDR3 is 13 amino acids. Germline V gives CDR1 MNHEY, CDR2 SVGAGI. Trimming cost V 7 bases and J 1 base; bases outside gene matches: 3. CDR3 DNA sequence: TGTGCCAGCATAAACAGGGGGAACACTGAAGCTTTCTTT. Translation: CASINRGNTEAFF.

This clone has only a few counts. The rearrangement joins TRBV18 to TRBJ1-4; TRBD1 matches 8 bases. The V and J ends lost 1 base and 1 base, in that order; junction bases with no gene match: 8. Germline V lookup: CDR1 KGHSH, CDR2 LQKENI. This CDR3 comprises 18 residues. The CDR3 loop reads CASSPLDRVGETNEKLFF. The CDR3 DNA is TGTGCCAGCTCACCACTGGACAGGGTCGGGGAAACTAATGAAAAACTGTTTTTT.

As concerns this clone: Other DNA sequences of this sample code for an identical CDR3. CDR3 DNA: TGTGCCAGCAGCGTAGGGGCAGGGGCATACAATGAGCAGTTCTTC. Protein sequence: CASSVGAGAYNEQFF. The V and J genes are TRBV9 and TRBJ2-1; the D gene is possibly TRBD1 (6 bases). This CDR3 spans 15 amino acids. Germline CDR1 and CDR2: SGDLS and YYNGEE. V gave up 0 bases and J gave up 4 bases, with 11 bases separating them.

This clone appeared a few times. The gene calls are TRBV27 and TRBJ1-6; 7 positions match TRBD1. Germline trimming cut 4 bases from V and 10 bases from J; bases unmatched to any gene: 13. CDR3 length: 16 residues. CDR1 and CDR2 from the germline V gene are MNHEY and SMNVEV (reference sequence). The CDR3 protein is CASSSLDRRAGSPLHF. CDR3 DNA sequence: TGTGCCAGCAGTTCTTTGGACAGGAGGGCTGGATCACCCCTCCACTTT.